This T cell receptor (beta chain) came from a study of blood T cell repertoires in COVID-19. Across the whole study: The United States, Italy and Spain were the sources of the acute and convalescent COVID-19 samples. The analysed material was cDNA or gDNA that came from T cells, B-cell-depleted T cells, or PBMCs.

Concerning this clone: Other DNA sequences in this specimen translate into the identical CDR3.

The CDR3 extends over 14 amino acids. Trimming removed 8 bases from V and 3 bases from J; junction bases left unmatched: 7. Germline V CDR1 and CDR2: SNHLY, FYNNEI. Repertoires were generated with immunoSEQ multiplex PCR, while TCRdb's copy carries only in-frame clones and drops some. The table shows over 250,000 clones, with approximately 85% occurring only once. The chain carries TRBV2 and TRBJ2-7, with 10 bases that match TRBD2. The receptor's source is a man aged 50-59 years with active or convalescent COVID-19. Sequenced input: peripheral blood. For the CDR3, the DNA is TGTGCCAGCTCCGGACTAGCGGCCATCTACGAGCAGTACTTC. This translates into CASSGLAAIYEQYF.